This entry concerns a single T cell receptor (beta chain). A multiplex PCR was run with 60 Vbeta primers and 13 Jbeta primers. Data came from immunoSEQ multiplex PCR; TCRdb stores just in-frame clones and leaves some out. Across 150,000 to 200,000 clones, the top ten clones capture approximately 0.72% of the sample. The sample originates from a study of cytomegalovirus exposure and HLA in healthy donors. The CDR3 spans 15 residues. Germline V gene lookup returns CDR1 SGHTA and CDR2 FQGNSA. V lost 5 bases, J lost 4 bases, and 8 bases stayed unmatched. V gene TRBV7-2 combines with J gene TRBJ2-1; 7 bases agree with TRBD2. This receptor was obtained from a woman between 18 and 29 years old in good health and CMV-seropositive. The sequenced sample consisted of PBMCs. CDR3 DNA: TGTGCCAGCAGCCCGACTAGCCAGACTTACAATGAGCAGTTCTTC. This codes for CASSPTSQTYNEQFF.